The entry below describes one T cell receptor (beta chain). The antigen is not known. This CDR3 spans 12 amino acids. V lost 1 base, J lost 5 bases, and 6 bases lay in between. Germline V gives CDR1 MDHEN, CDR2 SYDVKM. One entry per CDR3 protein, called by TCRdb with MiXCR from the 5' RACE reads. The sample contains 40,000 to 50,000 distinct CDR3 sequences, 11% of which appear only once. This specimen comes from a study of early T cells in non-severe SARS-CoV-2 infection. Study conclusions and caveats: VDJdb matches were skewed toward anti-spike CD8 T cell responses.

The chain carries TRBV28 and TRBJ2-7, with unresolved D. Sequenced input: whole blood. The receptor was isolated from an adult who was a healthcare worker with PCR-confirmed SARS-CoV-2 infection or an uninfected control (not recorded which). CDR3 region: CASSLSRDEQYF. CDR3 bases: TGTGCCAGCAGTTTATCAAGAGACGAGCAGTACTTC. Full variable domain (rest looked up from reference TRBV28 and TRBJ2-7): DVKVTQSSRYLVKRTGEKVFLECVQDMDHENMFWYRQDPGLGLRLIYFSYDVKMKEKGDIPEGYSVSREKKERFSLILESASTNQTSMYLCASSLSRDEQYFGPGTRLTVT.